This T cell receptor beta chain appears in the sequencing data of a study of shared clonotypes between healthy human individuals (dated by TCRdb to between 2020 and 2021). General notes on the study: The cohort included three men and a couple of women between 18 and 49 years of age. The study deeply sequenced blood TCR repertoires of about five healthy adults to estimate repertoire size and the extent of clonotype sharing between individuals. Different laboratories and diverse techniques were used to prepare libraries and sequence TCR repertoires, to increase sequencing depth and limit assay-specific biases. Leukapheresis yielded between about 0.9 and 10 billion PBMCs per donor. For each donor, CD4 naive and CD4 memory were each run on three plates, CD8 naive on two plates, and CD8 memory on one plate.

Healthy HIV-negative adults with no recently reported acute infections or vaccinations were included as donors. Every donor was a Caucasian adult living in Nashville, Tennessee, USA. CD4+ T cells were enriched through magnetic negative selection, after which naive cells were positively selected on CD45RA and the remaining negative fraction served as the memory subset. Blood was obtained by leukapheresis, after which PBMCs were separated by Ficoll-Histopaque density gradient centrifugation and cryopreserved in liquid nitrogen vapor phase. Analytical flow cytometry was used to check the purity and quantity of every magnetically sorted T cell population. Each sorted fraction had its genomic DNA isolated and then quantified by UV absorbance on a Nanodrop 2000c. Details on this clone: Its antigen specificity is not known. This may be a read error, as it is one base from a much larger clone. Other DNA sequences in the sample encode the same CDR3.

The CDR3 has 17 amino acids, counting the end cysteine and phenylalanine. Solely the CDR3 DNA is kept, with 51 bases framed from the first base. Taken from the germline V gene (reference sequence), the CDR1 and CDR2 loops are GTSNPN and SVGIG. V sheds 2 bases and J sheds 4 bases, leaving 21 bases between their ends. Using the deep immunoSEQ assay, TCR CDR3 regions were amplified from genomic DNA by multiplex PCR. Extracted genomic DNA from each cell subset was distributed evenly across all wells of several immunoSEQ 96-well plates, and each plate was treated as a replicate. For sorted subsets, each replicate PCR was loaded with 200 ng genomic DNA, equivalent to some 31,000 T cell genomes. Purified libraries were quantified with a Qubit 3.0 fluorometer, sized on a Bioanalyzer 2100, and re-quantified with the KAPA Library Quantification kit. Every immunoSEQ 96-well plate was sequenced on a dedicated single-read 150-cycle Illumina NextSeq 550 flow cell. Per the original workflow: Because the immunoSEQ output included only junctional sequences and no quality scores, the filtering could not be the same as the filtering used for full-length reads. Sequences were annotated with PyIR, a Python wrapper for IgBLAST v1.9, using IMGT germline references to assign V/J genes and CDR3. Any read was removed if the V/J assignment was weak (E-value above 1e-6), the CDR3 was missing, or the read contained stop codons, out-of-frame junctions, or ambiguous translated residues. V3J clonotypes were defined as sequences sharing an identical inferred V gene, J gene, and CDR3 amino acid sequence. Percentage overlap between repertoires was computed as shared unique clonotypes divided by the size of the smaller repertoire. Three approaches were used to assess repertoire richness: RTK rarefaction, the Chao1 estimator, and Recon v2.1 estimates of unobserved clonotypes. For all TCRbeta clonotypes obtained by the gDNA method from several donors, generation probabilities were computed with OLGA. The table was pulled from immuneACCESS by TCRdb, which kept in-frame rearrangements only. Such tables lose some clones; where checked, under half of the loss comes from unresolved V genes, and the rest has no known cause. V, J and clone size are taken as reported in that table, and D and trimming were inferred from the DNA itself. This sample gives over 850,000 clones in total; about 84% of them show up just once. The ten largest account for around 0.6% of the sample.

The full study reports these points: Compared with non-shared clonotypes, the clonotypes found in all four sorted-subset donors had higher generation probabilities. Based on pairwise subsampling, the degree of clonotype sharing among donors was expected to be affected by sequencing depth. Incomplete sequencing was indicated by rarefaction of sorted-subset datasets, despite the large sequencing depth. Sampling was restricted to blood, and TCR repertoires in tissue are likely to differ from TCR repertoires in blood. Because the study included a small number of donors, the genetic and exposure-history diversity represented was limited. When a few donors were compared, the shared fraction of clonotypes was around 5.1% for naive CD4, roughly 3.4% for naive CD8, roughly 2.5% for memory CD4, and less than 0.5% for memory CD8. Estimated clonotype richness was generally larger for naive than for memory subsets.

The material sequenced was memory CD4+ T cells from PBMCs. What this sample's cell subset or site label stands for: CD45RA-negative fraction. The TCR was taken from a man aged 18 to 30 in good health. Some clones in this sample may be carry-over from other donors' samples. Recombination joined TRBV30 with TRBJ1-3; a weak D assignment points to TRBD1 (6 bases agree). The sequenced DNA: TGTGCCTGGAGTAGATCTCGGACAGCCCTATCAGGAAACACCATATATTTT. Translation gives CAWSRSRTALSGNTIYF.